What follows are 23 T cell receptor beta chains derived from one specimen sequenced in a study of shared clonotypes between healthy human individuals. The method was immunoSEQ multiplex PCR; TCRdb's version includes in-frame clones alone and lacks a portion of them. Among approximately 530,000 clones listed, approximately 95% were seen once. Sequenced: naive CD4+ T cells sorted from blood. The subset denotes: CD45RA+ positively selected. These receptors were obtained from a woman in her 30s in good health.

This chain uses TRBV28 with TRBJ2-3; maybe TRBD2 (6 bases). Germline loops: CDR1 MDHEN, CDR2 SYDVKM. Trimming shortened V by 6 bases and J by 8 bases, and 21 bases separated the two germline ends. The CDR3 sequence is 15 residues long. The CDR3 loop is CASRFAGTGFSTQYF. The CDR3 region has the DNA TGTGCCAGCAGGTTCGCGGGGACGGGTTTTTCTACGCAGTATTTT.

This chain joins TRBV19 and TRBJ1-1; tentatively, D is TRBD1 (5 bases). Germline values: CDR1 LNHDA, CDR2 SQIVND (reference sequence). This CDR3 contains 15 residues. Trimming took 2 bases from V and 3 from J, leaving 13 bases between them. The CDR3 sequence is CASSIPGPWDTEAFF. CDR3 nucleotides: TGTGCCAGTAGTATACCGGGACCCTGGGACACTGAAGCTTTCTTT.

The chain uses TRBV27 and TRBJ2-3, with a possible D match to TRBD2 (6 bases). The germline V gene encodes CDR1 MNHEY and CDR2 SMNVEV (reference sequence). The germline V and J ends were trimmed by 3 bases and 4 bases, with 14 bases remaining between them. The CDR3 is 15 residues long. CDR3 nucleotides: TGTGCCAGCAGTTTTGGTAGCGGAAGCGCAGATACGCAGTATTTT. It specifies CASSFGSGSADTQYF.

The rearrangement uses TRBV7-9 and TRBJ2-7; a possible D gene is TRBD1 (6 bases). This CDR3 has 17 amino acids. The V gene's germline CDR1 is SEHNR and CDR2 FQNEAQ (reference sequence). V was pared by 5 bases and J by 0 bases, with 20 bases between. The DNA for the CDR3 is TGTGCCAGCAGCGTCAGGGGCGCGGGCACTAGCTCCTACGAGCAGTACTTC. Translation gives CASSVRGAGTSSYEQYF.

The CDR3 reads CASSRTSGVWDEQFF. For the CDR3, the DNA is TGTGCCAGCAGCCGGACTAGCGGGGTTTGGGATGAGCAGTTCTTC. The V gene is TRBV11-2, the J gene TRBJ2-1, with 12 bases matching TRBD2. CDR3 length: 15 residues. CDR1 is SGHAT, CDR2 FQNNGV, per germline. Trimming cost V 5 bases and J 8 bases; bases outside gene matches: 7.

For the CDR3, the DNA is TGTGCCAGCAGCGGACTAGCGGGAGCCCGGGGAGATACGCAGTATTTT. Its protein product is CASSGLAGARGDTQYF. This chain links TRBV7-3 with TRBJ2-3, with 13 bases that match TRBD2. This CDR3 is 16 amino acids long. From germline, CDR1 is SGHTA and CDR2 FQGTGA. After removal of 5 bases from V and 5 bases from J, the junction contained 7 bases not matched to a gene.

The chain is built from TRBV27 and TRBJ1-1; no definite D call. CDR1 and CDR2 (germline): MNHEY, SMNVEV (reference sequence). This CDR3 comprises 14 residues. V shed 3 bases and J shed 0 bases, with 8 bases lying between them. This chain's CDR3 is CASSFAEMNTEAFF. The DNA of the CDR3 is TGTGCCAGCAGTTTTGCAGAGATGAACACTGAAGCTTTCTTT.

The V and J genes are TRBV28 and TRBJ1-4; D gene unclear. This CDR3 has 14 amino acids. Between the trimmed V and J ends, which lost 4 bases and 10 bases, there was a span of 16 bases. CDR1 is MDHEN, CDR2 SYDVKM, per germline. The CDR3 DNA reads as TGTGCCAGCAGTTCGCTCCCCGGTCAGACAAAACTGTTTTTT. Protein product: CASSSLPGQTKLFF.

This chain uses TRBV6-6 with TRBJ2-7, with a weak D call TRBD1 (6 bases). Trimming took off 5 bases at V and 6 bases at J, with 20 bases between the two ends. This CDR3 comprises 15 residues. Germline V gene data show CDR1 as MNHNY and CDR2 as SVGAGI (reference sequence). CDR3 bases: TGTGCCAGCAGTCAACCTACAGGGTATAATGTCGAGCAGTACTTC. Residues: CASSQPTGYNVEQYF.

This chain connects TRBV19 to TRBJ2-2; D is perhaps TRBD2 (6 bases). CDR1 and CDR2 from the germline V gene are LNHDA and SQIVND (reference sequence). The CDR3 consists of 16 residues. Trimming took off 5 bases at V and 1 base at J, with 14 bases between the two ends. CDR3 DNA sequence: TGTGCCAGTAGTGTGGCGGGACGTGTGAACACCGGGGAGCTGTTTTTT. It translates to CASSVAGRVNTGELFF.

This chain connects TRBV7-9 to TRBJ2-1; D might be TRBD2 (6 bases). The ends were cut back, 5 bases at V and 1 base at J, with 9 bases in the middle. The CDR3 has 14 amino acids. From germline, CDR1 is SEHNR and CDR2 FQNEAQ (reference sequence). The CDR3 DNA reads as TGTGCCAGCAGCATGAGCGGGTCCTACAATGAGCAGTTCTTC. Amino acid sequence: CASSMSGSYNEQFF. The full variable domain, in which reference TRBV7-9 and TRBJ2-1 provide the parts outside the CDR3, is DTGVSQNPRHKITKRGQNVTFRCDPISEHNRLYWYRQTLGQGPEFLTYFQNEAQLEKSRLLSDRFSAERPKGSFSTLEIQRTEQGDSAMYLCASSMSGSYNEQFFGPGTRLTVL.

The chain is built from TRBV5-4 and TRBJ2-1, with 12 bases fitting TRBD2. Trimming at V came to 4 bases and at J to 4 bases, leaving 6 bases not matched to a gene. CDR1 is SGHNT, CDR2 YYREEE, per germline (reference sequence). The CDR3 contains 16 residues. The CDR3 region has the DNA TGTGCCAGCAGCATCGGGACTAGCGGGTGGTACAATGAGCAGTTCTTC. Protein: CASSIGTSGWYNEQFF.

The rearrangement links TRBV9 to TRBJ2-5, with a possible D match to TRBD1 (5 bases). V was cut by 0 bases and J by 5 bases, with 14 bases left in between. The V gene's germline CDR1 is SGDLS and CDR2 YYNGEE. The CDR3 consists of 15 residues. As DNA, the CDR3 is TGTGCCAGCAGCGTAGAGAAGGGGCATTGGGAGACCCAGTACTTC. Residues: CASSVEKGHWETQYF.

The CDR3 loop reads CASSLPAGGIEQFF. Here the CDR3 DNA reads TGTGCCAGCAGCCTCCCTGCGGGGGGGATTGAGCAGTTCTTC. V gene TRBV6-1 combines with J gene TRBJ2-1; 9 bases agree with TRBD2. V trimming: 6 bases; J trimming: 9 bases; junction bases outside the gene matches: 9. This CDR3 contains 14 residues. CDR1 MNHNS and CDR2 SASEGT come from the germline V gene.

This clone was detected only once. The chain has TRBV2 and TRBJ1-2, with 7 nucleotides matching TRBD1. CDR1 and CDR2 (germline): SNHLY, FYNNEI. Trimming took 0 bases from V and 0 from J; bases not matched to a gene: 7. CDR3 length equals 17 residues. CDR3 protein: CASSEANRGSPNYGYTF. CDR3 DNA: TGTGCCAGCAGTGAAGCTAACAGGGGATCCCCTAACTATGGCTACACCTTC.

For the CDR3, the DNA is TGTGCCAGCAGTACCTCCGGGACAGGGGGAGACGAGCAGTACTTC. It specifies CASSTSGTGGDEQYF. The V and J genes are TRBV28 and TRBJ2-7; 11 bases match TRBD1. Losses at the gene ends were 5 bases for V and 5 bases for J; bases not matched to a gene: 8. The CDR3 has 15 amino acids. CDR1 and CDR2 from the germline V gene are MDHEN and SYDVKM. Full variable domain (remainder filled in from reference TRBV28 and TRBJ2-7): DVKVTQSSRYLVKRTGEKVFLECVQDMDHENMFWYRQDPGLGLRLIYFSYDVKMKEKGDIPEGYSVSREKKERFSLILESASTNQTSMYLCASSTSGTGGDEQYFGPGTRLTVT.

This CDR3 is CASSQDLTSGGTDTQYF. CDR3 nucleotides: TGCGCCAGCAGCCAAGATCTTACTAGCGGAGGCACAGATACGCAGTATTTT. The chain links TRBV4-1 to TRBJ2-3; 8 nucleotides align to TRBD2. This CDR3 is built from 17 residues. Germline V gene lookup returns CDR1 MGHRA and CDR2 YSYEKL. V trimming: 0 bases; J trimming: 1 base; junction bases outside the gene matches: 6.

The chain recombines TRBV23-1 with TRBJ2-7; no clear D gene. TRBV23-1 belongs to the ORF category, with a function that is uncertain. The CDR3 covers 10 residues. The V end was cut by 7 bases, the J end by 9 bases, with 10 bases between. This CDR3 is CASIVRRQYF. The CDR3 region has the DNA TGCGCCAGCATTGTCCGAAGGCAGTACTTC.

The gene calls are TRBV6-5 and TRBJ2-3; maybe TRBD1 (6 bases). V dropped 6 bases and J dropped 3 bases, with 16 bases sitting between them. This CDR3 spans 15 amino acids. Per the germline V gene, CDR1 is MNHEY and CDR2 is SVGAGI. CDR3 DNA sequence: TGTGCCAGCAGCCGCCAGGGGATTATGACAGATACGCAGTATTTT. Its translation: CASSRQGIMTDTQYF.

The chain combines TRBV19 with TRBJ2-7; D is unclear. CDR1 LNHDA and CDR2 SQIVND come from the germline V gene (reference sequence). Trimming shortened V by 5 bases and J by 1 base, and 3 bases separated the two germline ends. This CDR3 comprises 11 residues. Here the CDR3 reads CASSGSYEQYF. In nucleotides, the CDR3 is TGTGCCAGTAGTGGGTCCTACGAGCAGTACTTC.

The chain uses TRBV28 and TRBJ2-7, with D possibly being TRBD2 (6 bases). Trimming left V 6 bases short and J 3 bases short, with 18 bases between. Germline CDR1 MDHEN, CDR2 SYDVKM. CDR3 size: 15 residues. CDR3: CASSVGSGRYYEQYF. Here the CDR3 DNA reads TGTGCCAGCAGCGTCGGGAGCGGCAGATACTACGAGCAGTACTTC.

The chain links TRBV5-1 to TRBJ1-1; D uncertain. The CDR3 loop spans 20 amino acids. V was shortened by 4 bases and J by 0 bases, with 28 bases between the two germline ends. CDR1 SGHRS and CDR2 YFSETQ come from the germline V gene. The CDR3 DNA sequence: TGCGCCAGCAGCCAAGGCCGTAGTGGAAGGGCAGGCCCCCTGAACACTGAAGCTTTCTTT. Translation: CASSQGRSGRAGPLNTEAFF.

The chain is built from TRBV6-6 and TRBJ1-3; possibly TRBD1 for D (5 bases). CDR3 length: 13 residues. CDR1 is MNHNY, CDR2 SVGAGI, per germline (reference sequence). Trimming cost V 6 bases and J 8 bases, with 14 bases left between them. The CDR3 region has the DNA TGTGCCAGCAGCGAGAATGGGGCGTACACCATATATTTT. The encoded protein is CASSENGAYTIYF.